This T cell receptor (beta chain) was captured by sequencing in a study of cytomegalovirus exposure and HLA in healthy donors (dated by TCRdb to about 2017). For the wider study: In an earlier analysis of some 550 of the donors, 276 Gb of sequence data and just under 120 million unique TCR beta sequences from about 180 million T cells were reported. About 300 gigabases of sequencing data and around 85 million unique TCR sequences made up an early release that covered nearly 650 HLA-typed donors. Among the 398 genotyped donors, around 81% belonged to the genetic ancestry cluster associated with self-reported Caucasian donors. The study aimed to test whether cataloging public T cell receptors could reveal signatures of past pathogen exposure. The study used immunosequencing to profile the T cell repertoires of approximately 640 subjects and linked those repertoires to cytomegalovirus serostatus. In addition to the first cohort of roughly 670 subjects, a separate validation cohort of around 110 different subjects was used. To predict cytomegalovirus infection status, the study combined high-throughput TCR immunosequencing, statistical association of individual TCRs with disease status, and machine learning. To study patterns of TCR occurrence, a later analysis re-analyzed previously published TCR beta repertoires from 600 to 750 donors and added high-resolution HLA genotyping. The later analysis used no new phenotypic data to find candidate immune exposures, relying instead on TCR beta sequences and their occurrence across donors. An earlier analysis of approximately 580 of the donors used high-throughput TCR beta sequencing to judge whether each TCR beta V gene segment behaved as functional or pseudogenic. Alongside the repertoire data, information on donor age, sex, ethnicity and CMV serostatus was compiled. A later genetic analysis used genome-wide SNP genotypes for about 60% of the 666 donors, treating that subset as a discovery cohort. All discovery cohort repertoires had been generated using a single sequencing platform. HLA typing covered class I and class II loci at four-digit resolution. The number of donors typed differed by locus, with about 629-630 for A, B, C, DRB1 and DQB1, roughly 520 for DQA1, 600 to 610 for DPA1, and some 470 for DPB1. Several DR-DQ haplotypes were handled as single units for association and clustering, since linkage in the cohort was strong. Across about 370 genotyped donors of the cohort, an average of roughly 250,000 unique TCR beta nucleotide sequences per donor were sequenced, and approximately 17% of those sequences were non-productive.

In the case of this clone: Its antigen target is currently unknown. Base qualities were left out, and no much larger clone turns up one base away.

Overall study results and their limits: A further reported finding was that TCR beta sequences accurately predicted the HLA-A and HLA-B alleles for most subjects in the first cohort. A later analysis found that TCR association rates varied across HLA loci, with DRB1 alleles showing the most associated TCRs and HLA-C alleles the fewest. A cluster of highly shared sequence variants was judged likely to represent a technical artifact of the sequencing pipeline. The authors suggested that the approach could potentially be generalized to other disease states and immunological phenotypes. Strong co-occurrence of HLA alleles, especially DR and DQ, made assigning TCR associations to individual alleles difficult. Roughly uniform sequencing depth across donors was assumed in presence/absence analyses, although this assumption may not hold. Linkage disequilibrium might explain the correlated functional status among segregating V segments, but an unknown experimental factor could not be excluded. A few of the identified cytomegalovirus-associated TCR beta chains were confirmed in vitro to be specific for cytomegalovirus antigens. The earlier analysis of almost 600 of the donors excluded some 16 rarely observed V segments, including chromosome 9 orphons, because counts were too low. The study listed 164 TCR beta chains as associated with cytomegalovirus. In a later analysis, several top co-occurrence clusters were reported to appear linked to parvovirus B19, influenza, CMV and Epstein-Barr virus. While some public TCRs were present in many individuals, most TCR sequences turned up only very rarely across donors. Immune exposure information for the cohort was limited to CMV serostatus. Cytomegalovirus status was reported to be diagnosed by the classifier with high specificity and sensitivity in both the original and validation cohorts. A later genetic analysis reported fewer N-insertions in productive TCRs among donors in an Asian-associated ancestry cluster than the roughly 690-donor mean. In a later analysis, most CMV-associated TCR beta chains were found to appear HLA-restricted, with HLA associations seemingly driven largely by CMV exposure. In this cohort, only TCR beta chains were sequenced, and detectable features were limited by the absence of alpha or paired-chain data. The 87-base-pair reads could not distinguish some IMGT-functional V segments, including TRBV6-2 and TRBV6-3, so those segments were excluded. Because HLA typing was missing for some donors at each locus, association tests included only the typed subset. Broadly in line with IMGT annotations, most TCR beta V segments showed up in productive rearrangements about 90% or about 30% of the time in an earlier analysis of roughly 590 of the donors. At a false discovery rate of 0.05, a later analysis linked about 17,000 TCR beta sequences to specific HLA alleles. In a later analysis, HLA-associated TCR beta chains showed more clonal expansion and lower generation probabilities than non-associated chains that were equally common. V-gene and J-gene trimming of TCR beta chains was associated with a missense DCLRE1C variant in a later genetic analysis, and the association was replicated in an independent cohort.

V gives up 2 bases and J gives up 6 bases, and the segment between their germline ends measures 5 bases. Sequences SGDLS (CDR1) and YYNGEE (CDR2) are obtained from the germline V gene. The CDR3, cysteine through phenylalanine, is 12 amino acids long. Of all the DNA, just the CDR3 is kept, 36 bases in frame from base 1. Libraries were constructed by the immunoSEQ multiplex PCR assay. The multiplex PCR relied on a mix of 60 forward primers for TCR Vbeta segments and 13 reverse primers for TCR Jbeta segments. A multiplex PCR assay on genomic DNA amplified the CDR3 region of rearranged TCR beta genes. Amplified TCR beta libraries were sequenced as 87-base-pair reads on the Illumina HiSeq System. Concerning the study's data processing: Across the roughly 640 repertoires, a later analysis counted 80 million or so unique TCR beta chains, around 10 million of which were shared by at least two donors. A nearest-neighbor algorithm error-corrected the raw reads and collapsed the reads into unique sequences, merging closely related sequences to remove PCR and sequencing errors. Alignment of CDR3 sequences to IMGT reference sequences was used to assign V, D and J gene segments. Each retained sequence needed at least a six-nucleotide match to both a V gene segment and a J gene segment. A rearrangement counted as productive if the CDR3 had no stop codons and remained in frame with V and J, and every other rearrangement counted as non-productive. CDR3 was defined according to IMGT convention as the region running from the second conserved V-encoded cysteine to the conserved J-encoded phenylalanine. Sequences without an unambiguous match to a single V gene segment were excluded from the earlier analysis of 450 to 750 of the donors. In an earlier analysis of a few hundred of the donors, V segments were called functional above 56.7% productive rearrangements and were called segregating when the between-donor standard deviation exceeded 5%. A statistical classification framework was developed to diagnose cytomegalovirus status using the catalog of TCR beta chain sequences. V and J gene assignment, in a later analysis, came from comparing TCR nucleotide sequences with IMGT/GENE-DB human TR gene sequences. The TCRdist pipeline was used in a later analysis to assign CDR3 sequences and most-parsimonious VDJ recombination scenarios. In a later analysis, each TCR beta chain was defined by its CDR3 amino acid sequence together with its V-gene family, and reads without a unique V-gene family were excluded. A later analysis removed 592 highly shared, low-generation-probability nucleotide sequences to deal with suspected cross-contamination and a sequencing artifact. For each public chain, a later analysis derived a clonal expansion index from normalized ranks of inferred template counts within each repertoire. A later analysis computed generation probabilities with a VDJ recombination model fitted to out-of-frame rearrangements, and checked the results against IGoR. Hypergeometric tests were used in a later analysis to score TCR-TCR, TCR-HLA and TCR-CMV co-occurrence, with a repertoire-size bias correction applied to the TCR pairs. In a later analysis, false discovery rates were estimated by permuting HLA or CMV assignments 20 times. In a later analysis, co-occurring TCRs were grouped using DBSCAN, and TCRdist sequence similarity was added for clustering within HLA-allele-positive subsets. Repertoires with fewer than 30,000 or more than 120,000 public chains, plus five repertoires with anomalous nucleotide sharing, were excluded from co-occurrence clustering. Sourced from immuneACCESS, this table was stored by TCRdb with only in-frame sequences that have V and J called. A share of the clones is absent; for the studies checked, an unresolved V gene accounts for under half, and the remainder has no known explanation. The D gene and trimming were derived from the DNA, and the V and J assignments and clone size from that table. Recorded for this sample are 100,000 to 150,000 clones; roughly four fifths of them occurred a single time. The ten most abundant clones make up 2.7% of the sample.

The cohort comprised fewer than 700 healthy bone marrow donors. Cohort members were all nominally healthy when sampled, although unrecorded immune exposures were likely present. The donor tested CMV seronegative and was one of the 352 seronegative cohort members. Each donor provided a peripheral blood sample, and peripheral blood mononuclear cells were used for TCR beta sequencing. The Qiagen DNeasy Blood Extraction Kit was used to extract genomic DNA from the blood cell samples. The receptor was derived from a boy aged 2 to 9 in good health and CMV-seronegative. Input material: PBMCs. The sequence is built from TRBV9 and TRBJ2-2; no confident D gene assignment can be made. The CDR3 protein is CASSVNPGELFF. Here is the DNA: TGTGCCAGCAGCGTTAATCCCGGGGAGCTGTTTTTT.